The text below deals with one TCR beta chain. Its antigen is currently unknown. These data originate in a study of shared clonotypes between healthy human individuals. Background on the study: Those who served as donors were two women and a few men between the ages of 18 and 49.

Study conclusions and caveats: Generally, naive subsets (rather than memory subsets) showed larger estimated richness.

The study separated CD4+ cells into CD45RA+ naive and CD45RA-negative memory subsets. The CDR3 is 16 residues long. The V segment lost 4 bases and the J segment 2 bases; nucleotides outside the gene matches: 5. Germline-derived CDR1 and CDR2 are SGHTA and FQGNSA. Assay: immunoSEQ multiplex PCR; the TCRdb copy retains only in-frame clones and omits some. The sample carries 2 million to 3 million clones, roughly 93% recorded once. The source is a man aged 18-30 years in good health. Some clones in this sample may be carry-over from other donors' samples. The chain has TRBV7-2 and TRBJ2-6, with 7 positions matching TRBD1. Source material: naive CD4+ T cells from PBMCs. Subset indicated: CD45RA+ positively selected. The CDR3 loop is CASSSLGTAGANVLTF. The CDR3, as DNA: TGTGCCAGCAGCTCCCTCGGGACAGCTGGGGCCAACGTCCTGACTTTC.